This TCR beta chain was captured in a study of T cells in Graves' hyperthyroidism and ophthalmopathy. Findings and limits, study-wide: The model's output predicted ophthalmopathy at a median of about 5.9 months prior to onset. Most clonotypes expanded in thyroid above 0.001 were likewise present in blood.

Amplified TCR beta CDR3 regions came from RNA transcripts. The HTBI set primed first-round TCR CDR3 RT-PCR. In TCRdb, the multiplex PCR reads were re-called with MiXCR into one record per CDR3 protein. The repertoire holds hundreds of thousands of distinct CDR3 sequences, with approximately 14% as singletons. Germline V gene data show CDR1 as MNHEY and CDR2 as SVGAGI. This CDR3 comprises 14 residues. V was cut by 0 bases and J by 5 bases, with 10 bases left in between. This clonotype was seen at least ten times. As yet, its antigen is unknown. In the ophthalmopathy cohort, Clinical Activity Score was at least 3, NOSPECS grade at least 4, and duration under 3 months. Exclusions: uncontrolled infection, other autoimmune disease, pregnancy, lactation.

The chain couples TRBV6-5 to TRBJ2-5; D ambiguous. This clonotype was sampled from a young man with Graves' ophthalmopathy. Sequencing was performed on blood. The CDR3 coding sequence is TGTGCCAGCAGTTACTCGGGCCGGACCGAGACCCAGTACTTC. Encoded protein: CASSYSGRTETQYF.